Following are 32 T cell receptor beta chains from one sample sequenced in a study of beta chain features in type 1 diabetes. Study conclusions and caveats: TCRB CDR3 length was moderately but significantly reduced in all four CD4+ subsets of Type 1 diabetes patients.

For these receptors, no antigen is known. Reverse transcribing all isolated RNA meant expressed TCRB transcripts were sequenced. Produced via immunoSEQ multiplex PCR; TCRdb's table is partial and in-frame only. Among over 200,000 clones listed, approximately 10% were seen once. The sample comprised naive CD4+ T cells from blood. Every receptor here comes from a man aged 25-45 years with type 1 diabetes.

Here the CDR3 DNA reads TGTGCCAGCAGCTCAGAGGTAACAGATACGCAGTATTTT. Translated, it gives CASSSEVTDTQYF. The chain uses TRBV7-2 and TRBJ2-3; D gene uncertain. CDR1 and CDR2 from the germline V gene are SGHTA and FQGNSA. The CDR3 length is 13 residues. V lost 4 bases to trimming and J lost 3 bases, with 8 bases between them.

The V call is TRBV9, the J call TRBJ2-7; a possible D gene is TRBD1 (5 bases). The CDR3 covers 15 residues. Trimming removed 0 bases from V and 1 base from J, with 11 bases in between. From germline, CDR1 is SGDLS and CDR2 YYNGEE. The CDR3 DNA follows: TGTGCCAGCAGCGTAGGGGGCGCTGGATCCTACGAGCAGTACTTC. Amino acids: CASSVGGAGSYEQYF. Full variable domain (rest looked up from reference TRBV9 and TRBJ2-7): DSGVTQTPKHLITATGQRVTLRCSPRSGDLSVYWYQQSLDQGLQFLIQYYNGEERAKGNILERFSAQQFPDLHSELNLSSLELGDSALYFCASSVGGAGSYEQYFGPGTRLTVT.

This clone was seen a few times. The chain employs TRBV7-9 and TRBJ1-1, with 8 bases fitting TRBD1. CDR1 is SEHNR and CDR2 is FQNEAQ in the germline V gene (reference sequence). The ends lost 5 bases at V and 1 base at J; junction bases unmatched: 3. This CDR3 contains 14 residues. The CDR3 DNA sequence: TGTGCCAGCAGCATAACAGGGGGGAACACTGAAGCTTTCTTT. Translating it yields CASSITGGNTEAFF.

This clone was counted a few times. V and J are TRBV5-8 and TRBJ1-5, with D unclear. Trimming stripped 0 bases from V and 11 bases from J, with 6 bases between. This CDR3 region has 11 residues. Per the germline V gene, CDR1 is SGHTS and CDR2 is YDEGEE. CDR3 sequence reads: CASSLGVAQHF. The CDR3 coding sequence is TGTGCCAGCAGCTTGGGAGTAGCCCAGCATTTT. Combining the CDR3 with reference TRBV5-8 and TRBJ1-5 gives the whole variable domain EAGVTQSPTHLIKTRGQQATLRCSPISGHTSVYWYQQALGLGLQFLLWYDEGEERNRGNFPPRFSGRQFPNYSSELNVNALELEDSALYLCASSLGVAQHFGDGTRLSIL.

V gene TRBV28 combines with J gene TRBJ2-2; no clear D. The V end was cut by 7 bases, the J end by 6 bases, with 15 bases between. This CDR3 contains 14 residues. In germline, CDR1 is MDHEN, CDR2 SYDVKM. CDR3 sequence: CASMVLARAGELFF. The CDR3 nucleotides read TGTGCCAGCATGGTATTAGCTCGAGCCGGGGAGCTGTTTTTT. Full variable domain (missing parts from reference TRBV28 and TRBJ2-2): DVKVTQSSRYLVKRTGEKVFLECVQDMDHENMFWYRQDPGLGLRLIYFSYDVKMKEKGDIPEGYSVSREKKERFSLILESASTNQTSMYLCASMVLARAGELFFGEGSRLTVL.

In this sample, this clone turned up once. This chain uses TRBV2 with TRBJ2-7; tentative D call: TRBD2 (5 bases). This CDR3 is built from 12 residues. Germline lookup yields CDR1 SNHLY and CDR2 FYNNEI. The V and J ends lost 4 bases and 12 bases respectively, with 16 bases between them. Here the CDR3 reads CASSGQRSKGYF. As DNA, the CDR3 is TGTGCCAGCAGTGGGCAGCGGTCCAAGGGGTACTTC.

The CDR3 nucleotides are TGTGCCAGTAGTATCGGAGGACGGATGTACAATGAGCAGTTCTTC. Residues: CASSIGGRMYNEQFF. This chain connects TRBV19 to TRBJ2-1; weak D call: TRBD2 (5 bases). The V gene lost 3 bases and the J gene lost 4 bases, with 13 bases spanning the gap. CDR3 length equals 15 residues. The germline gives CDR1 LNHDA, CDR2 SQIVND (reference sequence).

This clone appeared a few times. This chain links TRBV5-6 with TRBJ2-1; the D gene is possibly TRBD1 (6 bases). The ends were cut back, 1 base at V and 11 bases at J, with 10 bases in the middle. CDR3 length equals 12 residues. Germline V gene lookup returns CDR1 SGHDT and CDR2 YYEEEE. For the CDR3, the DNA is TGTGCCAGCAGCTTGACGCAGGGGAAGCAGTTCTTC. Residues: CASSLTQGKQFF.

Here the CDR3 reads CASSSDRAQETQYF. The CDR3 nucleotides read TGTGCCAGCAGCTCCGACAGGGCACAAGAGACCCAGTACTTC. V gene TRBV11-2 combines with J gene TRBJ2-5, with 7 bases that match TRBD1. V shed 4 bases, J shed 2 bases, and the junction held 4 bases outside the gene matches. Germline CDR1 reads SGHAT; CDR2 reads FQNNGV. The CDR3 consists of 14 residues. Variable domain in full (rest from reference TRBV11-2 and TRBJ2-5): EAGVAQSPRYKIIEKRQSVAFWCNPISGHATLYWYQQILGQGPKLLIQFQNNGVVDDSQLPKDRFSAERLKGVDSTLKIQPAKLEDSAVYLCASSSDRAQETQYFGPGTRLLVL.

A word on this clone: Other DNA sequences in the same sample also yield this CDR3. V and J are TRBV28 and TRBJ2-1; 9 bases are a match to TRBD1. The CDR3 loop spans 14 amino acids. The V gene end was trimmed by 6 bases and the J gene end by 0 bases; junction bases not matched to a gene: 0. Per germline, CDR1 MDHEN and CDR2 SYDVKM. The CDR3 DNA reads as TGTGCCAGCAGGGACAGGGGCTCCTACAATGAGCAGTTCTTC. This codes for CASRDRGSYNEQFF.

V is TRBV5-1 and J is TRBJ2-1, with 8 bases identical to TRBD2. V lost 0 bases and J lost 9; bases outside the gene matches: 8. Germline V gene lookup returns CDR1 SGHRS and CDR2 YFSETQ. This CDR3 has 15 amino acids. The CDR3 region has the DNA TGCGCCAGCAGCTTGGGCCCGAGCGGGGGAGTTGAGCAGTTCTTC. Amino acid sequence: CASSLGPSGGVEQFF.

Only a few counts were recorded for this clone. The J gene is TRBJ1-6, the V gene TRBV2; no firm D call. The germline V and J ends were trimmed by 8 bases and 9 bases, with 14 bases remaining between them. The CDR3 is made up of 13 amino acids. Germline V gene data show CDR1 as SNHLY and CDR2 as FYNNEI. CDR3 sequence: CASRGIAGSPLHF. As DNA, the CDR3 is TGTGCCAGCCGGGGAATAGCAGGTTCACCCCTCCACTTT.

The rearrangement uses TRBV7-9 and TRBJ2-5; 8 bases match TRBD1. The length of the CDR3 is 13 residues. CDR1 SEHNR and CDR2 FQNEAQ come from the germline V gene (reference sequence). J was trimmed by 6 bases and V by 6 bases; bases with no gene match: 6. The CDR3 DNA reads TGTGCCAGCAGGGGTCGACAGGGGAAGACCCAGTACTTC. Protein product: CASRGRQGKTQYF.

The gene calls are TRBV2 and TRBJ1-6, with unresolved D. V lost 8 bases to trimming and J lost 10 bases, with 18 bases between them. The CDR3 runs 14 residues. CDR1 and CDR2 from the germline V gene are SNHLY and FYNNEI. This CDR3 reads CASSTDASRSPLHF. The CDR3 DNA reads as TGTGCCAGCTCAACCGACGCCTCGCGGTCACCCCTCCACTTT.

This clone was picked up a small number of times. This chain joins TRBV6-5 and TRBJ2-1, with D possibly matching TRBD2 (7 bases). Germline CDR1 is MNHEY and CDR2 is SVGAGI. The CDR3 is 14 residues long. V was trimmed by 7 bases and J by 2 bases, leaving 12 bases between them. Here the CDR3 DNA reads TGTGCCAGCAATGGCGGGGGCGCCTACAATGAGCAGTTCTTC. Protein: CASNGGGAYNEQFF.

The chain uses TRBV11-2 and TRBJ2-5; 12 positions match TRBD2. V lost 7 bases to trimming and J lost 5 bases; unmatched junction nucleotides: 5. Germline values: CDR1 SGHAT, CDR2 FQNNGV. The CDR3 has 14 amino acids. The CDR3 loop reads CASTLLAGGETQYF. Here the CDR3 DNA reads TGTGCCAGCACCCTTCTAGCGGGGGGGGAGACCCAGTACTTC.

This clone was observed a few times. V and J are TRBV5-1 and TRBJ2-1, with 9 bases identical to TRBD1. The V and J ends lost 3 bases and 8 bases, in that order; junction bases with no gene match: 6. The length of the CDR3 is 14 residues. CDR1 is SGHRS and CDR2 is YFSETQ in the germline V gene. The CDR3 DNA sequence: TGCGCCAGCAGCTCAACGGGACAGGGTTATGAGCAGTTCTTC. It codes for CASSSTGQGYEQFF.

Only a few counts were recorded for this clone. The chain is built from TRBV19 and TRBJ2-3; TRBD2 agrees at 8 bases. Germline V gene sequence: CDR1 LNHDA, CDR2 SQIVND (reference sequence). V shed 5 bases, J shed 4 bases, and the junction held 14 bases outside the gene matches. CDR3 length equals 17 residues. CDR3 loop: CASSVPPIGGVSDTQYF. The CDR3, as DNA: TGTGCCAGTAGTGTCCCCCCAATCGGGGGGGTATCAGATACGCAGTATTTT.

The rearrangement joins TRBV6-5 to TRBJ1-2, with 8 bases fitting TRBD1. The V gene end was trimmed by 2 bases and the J gene end by 8 bases; junction bases not matched to a gene: 4. Germline lookup yields CDR1 MNHEY and CDR2 SVGAGI. This CDR3 spans 13 amino acids. CDR3: CASSYQGAEGYTF. Here the CDR3 DNA reads TGTGCCAGCAGTTACCAGGGGGCTGAGGGCTACACCTTC.

The gene calls are TRBV7-3 and TRBJ1-1, with TRBD1 identical over 10 bases. The V gene end was trimmed by 2 bases and the J gene end by 3 bases; junction bases not matched to a gene: 6. The CDR3 is 16 residues long. Germline CDR1 SGHTA, CDR2 FQGTGA. The CDR3 loop is CASSLSGTGADTEAFF. The DNA of the CDR3 is TGTGCCAGCAGCTTATCCGGGACAGGGGCTGACACTGAAGCTTTCTTT. The full variable domain, rest sourced from reference TRBV7-3 and TRBJ1-1, is GAGVSQTPSNKVTEKGKYVELRCDPISGHTALYWYRQSLGQGPEFLIYFQGTGAADDSGLPNDRFFAVRPEGSVSTLKIQRTERGDSAVYLCASSLSGTGADTEAFFGQGTRLTVV.

The rearrangement links TRBV7-9 to TRBJ1-2; a weak D match, TRBD1 (6 bases). Germline loops: CDR1 SEHNR, CDR2 FQNEAQ (reference sequence). V lost 5 bases, J lost 3 bases, and 10 bases lay in between. CDR3 size: 13 residues. CDR3 bases: TGTGCCAGCAGCCGACAGGTGGACTATGGCTACACCTTC. Translated: CASSRQVDYGYTF.

This clone showed up just a few times. V is TRBV5-1 and J is TRBJ1-2; D is unresolved. Germline V lookup: CDR1 SGHRS, CDR2 YFSETQ. Trimming left V 0 bases short and J 9 bases short, with 15 bases between. The CDR3 length is 14 residues. The CDR3 here is CASSLDSLRARYTF. The CDR3 coding sequence is TGCGCCAGCAGCTTGGACAGCCTCAGAGCCCGCTACACCTTC.

The rearrangement links TRBV28 to TRBJ1-1; D gene ambiguous. The germline V and J ends were trimmed by 5 bases and 0 bases, with 4 bases remaining between them. The CDR3 runs to 12 residues. Germline-derived CDR1 and CDR2 are MDHEN and SYDVKM. CDR3 loop: CASSIVNTEAFF. The CDR3 nucleotides read TGTGCCAGCAGTATAGTGAACACTGAAGCTTTCTTT.

The V gene is TRBV2, the J gene TRBJ2-3, with no clear D. Germline V gene lookup returns CDR1 SNHLY and CDR2 FYNNEI. V lost 6 bases, J lost 2 bases, and 18 bases lay in between. CDR3 size: 16 residues. CDR3 sequence (DNA): TGTGCCAGCAGAAGTGGCAGACTTCGAGCCACAGATACGCAGTATTTT. The encoded protein is CASRSGRLRATDTQYF.

The CDR3: CASSLPRGSQYF. The CDR3 nucleotides are TGTGCCAGCAGCTTACCCCGGGGATCCCAGTACTTC. The chain uses TRBV7-9 and TRBJ2-5; TRBD2 might be the D (5 bases). The CDR3 runs 12 residues. V was cut by 2 bases and J by 9 bases, with 10 bases left in between. From germline, CDR1 is SEHNR and CDR2 FQNEAQ (reference sequence). Full variable domain (outside the CDR3, taken from reference TRBV7-9 and TRBJ2-5): DTGVSQNPRHKITKRGQNVTFRCDPISEHNRLYWYRQTLGQGPEFLTYFQNEAQLEKSRLLSDRFSAERPKGSFSTLEIQRTEQGDSAMYLCASSLPRGSQYFGPGTRLLVL.

This clone showed up just a few times. V usage is TRBV11-1 and J usage is TRBJ1-1; D might be TRBD1 (5 bases). The germline V and J ends were trimmed by 8 bases and 3 bases, with 7 bases remaining between them. Germline V gene lookup returns CDR1 SGHAT and CDR2 FQDESV (reference sequence). CDR3 length: 11 residues. CDR3 nucleotide sequence: TGTGCCAGCCAGGGATACACTGAAGCTTTCTTT. Its protein product is CASQGYTEAFF.

This rearrangement joins TRBV4-3 to TRBJ2-2; perhaps TRBD1 as D (5 bases). Germline CDR1 is LGHNA and CDR2 is YSLEER. Trimming stripped 4 bases from V and 1 base from J, with 16 bases between. The CDR3 covers 17 residues. CDR3 bases: TGCGCCAGCAGCCGGACCGTTGACAGCGAGAACACCGGGGAGCTGTTTTTT. Protein: CASSRTVDSENTGELFF.

This clone has a handful of counts. This chain links TRBV9 with TRBJ2-1; weak D call: TRBD2 (6 bases). CDR1 is SGDLS and CDR2 is YYNGEE in the germline V gene. Trimming shortened V by 4 bases and J by 12 bases, and 17 bases separated the two germline ends. This CDR3 contains 13 residues. The CDR3 sequence: CASSPGGSESQFF. In DNA form, the CDR3 reads TGTGCCAGCAGCCCCGGGGGTTCTGAGTCGCAGTTCTTC.

The chain links TRBV19 to TRBJ1-1; D ambiguous. There are 15 residues in the CDR3. Germline V gene data show CDR1 as LNHDA and CDR2 as SQIVND (reference sequence). V lost 5 bases to trimming and J lost 0 bases, with 13 bases between them. CDR3 bases: TGTGCCAGTAGTCCCCTCACCGGGATGAACACTGAAGCTTTCTTT. Amino acids: CASSPLTGMNTEAFF.

The chain joins TRBV11-2 to TRBJ2-2; 7 bases match TRBD1. The germline V gene encodes CDR1 SGHAT and CDR2 FQNNGV. The V gene end was trimmed by 5 bases and the J gene end by 4 bases; junction bases not matched to a gene: 7. This CDR3 contains 15 residues. The CDR3 sequence is CASSRLGQVTGELFF. In DNA form, the CDR3 reads TGTGCCAGCAGCCGACTCGGACAGGTCACCGGGGAGCTGTTTTTT.

The table lists this clone with a few counts. This rearrangement joins TRBV5-1 to TRBJ1-2; D ambiguous. This CDR3 comprises 13 residues. Between the trimmed V and J ends, which lost 4 bases and 6 bases, there was a span of 13 bases. CDR1 is SGHRS and CDR2 is YFSETQ in the germline V gene. The CDR3 spells CASSPGSKDGYTF. In nucleotides, the CDR3 is TGCGCCAGCAGCCCCGGGTCAAAGGATGGCTACACCTTC.

The chain recombines TRBV4-2 with TRBJ2-4; TRBD1 matches 7 bases. Germline assignment: CDR1 LGHNA and CDR2 YNFKEQ. J lost 3 bases, V lost 5 bases, and 4 bases had no gene match. The CDR3 is 14 residues long. CDR3 nucleotide sequence: TGTGCCAGCAGCGACAGGGTGGGCAAAAACATTCAGTACTTC. Its protein product is CASSDRVGKNIQYF.